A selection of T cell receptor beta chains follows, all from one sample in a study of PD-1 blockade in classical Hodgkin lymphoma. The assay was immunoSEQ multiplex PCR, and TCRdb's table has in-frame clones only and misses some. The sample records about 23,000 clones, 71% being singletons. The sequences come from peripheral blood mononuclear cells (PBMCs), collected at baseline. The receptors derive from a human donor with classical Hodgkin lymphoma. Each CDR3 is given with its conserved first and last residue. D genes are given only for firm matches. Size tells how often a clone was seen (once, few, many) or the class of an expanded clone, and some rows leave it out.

DNA: TGTGCCTGGAGTGCCACATCCGGGACTAGCGGGAGAAAAACCTACGAGCAGTACTTC
CDR3: CAWSATSGTSGRKTYEQYF
D: TRBD2
V: TRBV30
J: TRBJ2-7
size: NA

DNA: TGTGCCAGCAGCTTAGGTTCAGCGGGGGGCTCTACGCAGTATTTT
CDR3: CASSLGSAGGSTQYF
D: TRBD2
V: TRBV11-2
J: TRBJ2-3
size: NA

DNA: TGTGCCAGCAGCCCCTACGCCCCACGGGTTGAAGCTTTCTTT
CDR3: CASSPYAPRVEAFF
D: NA
V: TRBV7-9
J: TRBJ1-1
size: once

DNA: TGTGCCATCAGTGTCGGGACACCATACAATGAGCAGTTCTTC
CDR3: CAISVGTPYNEQFF
D: NA
V: TRBV10-3
J: TRBJ2-1
size: medium-sized

DNA: TGTGCCAGCAGAAGACAGGGGGCAAAGAACACTGAAGCTTTCTTT
CDR3: CASRRQGAKNTEAFF
D: TRBD1
V: TRBV5-5
J: TRBJ1-1
size: NA

DNA: TGTGCCAGCAGTGAAATCGGGAGCTATGGCTACACCTTC
CDR3: CASSEIGSYGYTF
D: NA
V: TRBV2
J: TRBJ1-2
size: NA

DNA: TGTGCCAGCAGCCCGCGGGCTAGTACGTCCTACGAGCAGTACTTC
CDR3: CASSPRASTSYEQYF
D: NA
V: TRBV7-2
J: TRBJ2-7
size: NA

DNA: TGCGCCAGCAGCGCCTTACAGGGTTGGGACACTGAAGCTTTCTTT
CDR3: CASSALQGWDTEAFF
D: NA
V: TRBV5-1
J: TRBJ1-1
size: NA

DNA: TGTGCCAGCAGTGGAGGACAGGGGGCTTTGAGCAATCAGCCCCAGCATTTT
CDR3: CASSGGQGALSNQPQHF
D: TRBD1
V: TRBV6-1
J: TRBJ1-5
size: NA

DNA: TGTGCCAGCAGTTACTCCAGAAACAATCAGCCCCAGCATTTT
CDR3: CASSYSRNNQPQHF
D: NA
V: TRBV6-5
J: TRBJ1-5
size: NA

DNA: TGTGCCAGCAGTGAGCGGGAGGGCTTCTACGAGCAGTACTTC
CDR3: CASSEREGFYEQYF
D: TRBD2
V: TRBV7-2
J: TRBJ2-7
size: NA

DNA: TGTGCCAGTAGTATGGGGGCGTCCGACACTGAAGCTTTCTTT
CDR3: CASSMGASDTEAFF
D: NA
V: TRBV19
J: TRBJ1-1
size: many

DNA: TGTGCCAGCAGCCAAGGGAGTGCGGGAACTAGCACAGATACGCAGTATTTT
CDR3: CASSQGSAGTSTDTQYF
D: NA
V: TRBV21-1
J: TRBJ2-3
size: NA

DNA: TGTGCCAGCAGCATGACTAGCGGGGGGGATTCCCAAGAGACCCAGTACTTC
CDR3: CASSMTSGGDSQETQYF
D: TRBD2
V: TRBV13
J: TRBJ2-5
size: few

DNA: TGTGCCAGCAGCTTAGGGATAGGACTAGCGGGGGGTATCCAAGAGACCCAGTACTTC
CDR3: CASSLGIGLAGGIQETQYF
D: TRBD2
V: TRBV7-8
J: TRBJ2-5
size: NA

DNA: TGTGCCATTAAAGAGGACAGGGTGGTCGGGGAGCTGTTTTTT
CDR3: CAIKEDRVVGELFF
D: TRBD1
V: TRBV10-3
J: TRBJ2-2
size: NA

DNA: TGTGCCAGCAGTTTATACCCTCTTCTAGCGGGGGGTACAACCGGGGAGCTGTTTTTT
CDR3: CASSLYPLLAGGTTGELFF
D: TRBD2
V: TRBV28
J: TRBJ2-2
size: NA